This TCR beta chain comes out of a study of cytomegalovirus exposure and HLA in healthy donors. Whole-study context: Previous work identified roughly 120 million unique TCR beta sequences from roughly 170 million T cells. Study-wide findings and caveats: Being productive about 90% or about 30% of the time was typical of most TCR beta V segments in an earlier analysis. Most CMV-associated TCR beta chains appeared HLA-restricted in a later analysis.

Comments on this clone: The antigen is unknown.

Between the trimmed V and J ends, which lost 1 base and 0 bases, there was a span of 15 bases. From germline, CDR1 is LNHDA and CDR2 SQIVND (reference sequence). CDR3 length: 17 residues. PCR employed 60 Vbeta and 13 Jbeta primers. TCRdb's copy holds only in-frame clones and misses some; the assay was immunoSEQ multiplex PCR. The sample includes 100,000 to 150,000 clones, about 84% of them seen just once. The chain employs TRBV19 and TRBJ1-1; TRBD1 is a possible D gene (6 bases). What was sequenced was PBMCs. This clonotype was obtained from a man aged 35-49 years in good health and CMV-seronegative. The DNA of the CDR3 is TGTGCCAGTAGTATAGGGCACAGGGTGTTCATGAACACTGAAGCTTTCTTT. It translates to CASSIGHRVFMNTEAFF.